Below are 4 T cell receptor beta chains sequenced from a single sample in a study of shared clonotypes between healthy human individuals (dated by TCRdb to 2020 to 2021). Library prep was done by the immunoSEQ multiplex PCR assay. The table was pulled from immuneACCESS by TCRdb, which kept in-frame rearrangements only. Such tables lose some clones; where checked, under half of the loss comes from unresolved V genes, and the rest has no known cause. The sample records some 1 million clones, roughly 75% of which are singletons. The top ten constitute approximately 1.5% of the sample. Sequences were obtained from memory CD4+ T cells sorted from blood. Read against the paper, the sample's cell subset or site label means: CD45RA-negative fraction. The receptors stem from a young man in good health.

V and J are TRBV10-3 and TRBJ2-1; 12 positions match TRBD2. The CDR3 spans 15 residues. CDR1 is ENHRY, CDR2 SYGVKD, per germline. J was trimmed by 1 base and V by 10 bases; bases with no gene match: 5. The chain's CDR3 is CATTSGRNSYNEQFF. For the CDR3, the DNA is TGTGCCACTACTAGCGGGAGGAATTCCTACAATGAGCAGTTCTTC.

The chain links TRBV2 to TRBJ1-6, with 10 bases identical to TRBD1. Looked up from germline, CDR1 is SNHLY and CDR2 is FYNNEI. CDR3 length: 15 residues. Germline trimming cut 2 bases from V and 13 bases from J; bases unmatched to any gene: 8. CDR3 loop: CASSETGQGIGPLHF. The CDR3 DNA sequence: TGTGCCAGCAGTGAAACGGGACAGGGGATTGGGCCCCTCCACTTT.

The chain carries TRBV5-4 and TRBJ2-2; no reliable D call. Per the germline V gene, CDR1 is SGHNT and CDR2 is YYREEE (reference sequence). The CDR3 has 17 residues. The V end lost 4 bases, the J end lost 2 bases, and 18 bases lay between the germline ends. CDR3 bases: TGTGCCAGCAGCCCCAATTACGGCGGAGCAAACACCGGGGAGCTGTTTTTT. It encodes CASSPNYGGANTGELFF.

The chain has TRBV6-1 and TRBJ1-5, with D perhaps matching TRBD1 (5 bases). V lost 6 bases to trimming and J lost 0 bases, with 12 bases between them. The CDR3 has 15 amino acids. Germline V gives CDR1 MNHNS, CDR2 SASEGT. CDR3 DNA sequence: TGTGCCAGCAGCCCGGGGGTGAATAGCAATCAGCCCCAGCATTTT. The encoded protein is CASSPGVNSNQPQHF.